One and the same sample provided the 19 T cell receptor beta chains below, sequenced in a study of human T cells and chemical hapten exposure. TCRdb re-derived calls from the RACE reads in MiXCR, one entry per CDR3 protein. The sample consists of 70,000 to 75,000 distinct CDR3 sequences, 30% to 35% of them appearing once. Time point specified: patch test 1, 2 weeks after DPC sensitization. The treatment is: therapeutic diphenylcyclopropenone sensitization with weekly scalp DPC. The sample was whole blood, taken in connection with sensitization to the hapten diphenylcyclopropenone (DPC). Receptor source: a man in his forties or fifties with alopecia areata. Some clones in this sample may be carry-over from other donors' samples.

This chain uses TRBV19 with TRBJ2-1; tentatively, D is TRBD1 (6 bases). The CDR3 length is 16 residues. CDR1 is LNHDA, CDR2 SQIVND, per germline (reference sequence). The ends were cut back, 1 base at V and 0 bases at J, with 10 bases in the middle. The CDR3 DNA follows: TGTGCCAGTAGTATAGGGGGGCTGAGCTCCTACAATGAGCAGTTCTTC. Translation: CASSIGGLSSYNEQFF.

This clonotype has more than one count but fewer than ten. The genes are TRBV18 and TRBJ1-4, with 9 bases identical to TRBD1. Germline values: CDR1 KGHSH, CDR2 LQKENI. J was trimmed by 8 bases and V by 3 bases; bases with no gene match: 10. The CDR3 consists of 16 residues. CDR3 in DNA: TGTGCCAGCTCACCCTCGAACAGGGGGCGGAAAGAAAAACTGTTTTTT. Translated, it gives CASSPSNRGRKEKLFF.

The rearrangement links TRBV28 to TRBJ2-7; a possible D gene is TRBD2 (5 bases). The CDR3 is 14 amino acids. Germline values: CDR1 MDHEN, CDR2 SYDVKM. The ends were cut back, 7 bases at V and 0 bases at J, with 13 bases in the middle. CDR3 region: CASTTGGSSYEQYF. The CDR3 bases are TGTGCCAGCACAACGGGCGGGTCCTCCTACGAGCAGTACTTC.

This clonotype was observed a few times. The chain combines TRBV12-3 or TRBV12-4 with TRBJ1-5, with D perhaps matching TRBD1 (6 bases). V lost 4 bases and J 4 bases, leaving 11 bases between the germline ends. This CDR3 comprises 14 residues. The CDR3 DNA reads TGTGCCAGCAGTTCGGACAGTAGTAATCAGCCCCAGCATTTT. It specifies CASSSDSSNQPQHF.

Written as DNA, the CDR3 is TGTGCCAGCAGCCCCTCAGGGCGGGAGATGGATACGCAGTATTTT. This gives the protein CASSPSGREMDTQYF. The chain is built from TRBV12-3 or TRBV12-4 and TRBJ2-3, with 7 bases that match TRBD2. The V and J ends lost 6 bases and 6 bases, in that order; junction bases with no gene match: 12. This CDR3 has 15 amino acids.

In its sample, this clonotype was seen a few times. V gene TRBV14 combines with J gene TRBJ2-3; D perhaps matches TRBD2 (6 bases). Deletions cut 0 bases from V and 3 bases from J, with 7 bases between. The CDR3 runs 14 residues. Germline CDR1 is SGHDN and CDR2 is FVKESK. In nucleotides, the CDR3 is TGTGCCAGCAGCCAAGATCGGGGGACAGATACGCAGTATTTT. Amino acid sequence: CASSQDRGTDTQYF.

Only a few counts were recorded for this clonotype. This chain joins TRBV18 and TRBJ2-7; 8 nucleotides align to TRBD2. Germline assignment: CDR1 KGHSH and CDR2 LQKENI. V lost 6 bases and J lost 3; bases outside the gene matches: 10. The CDR3 runs 15 residues. The CDR3 bases are TGTGCCAGCTCTCCCCTTGGACGGGAGGGCTACGAGCAGTACTTC. Its protein is CASSPLGREGYEQYF.

This clonotype was seen a few times. The CDR3 end shows no conserved phenylalanine or tryptophan, and so a read error is likely. It is unclear where the CDR3 begins or ends on the DNA, so no DNA is shown, and the CDR3 is as TCRdb lists it. The chain couples TRBV7-4 to TRBJ2-7; the D call TRBD1 from the table was never checked on the DNA. The CDR3 has 12 residues if both end residues are counted. Germline V gene sequence: CDR1 SGHVT, CDR2 SQSDAQ. This CDR3 is CASSFDELQATA.

This clonotype was seen more than once but under ten times. The chain recombines TRBV20-1 with TRBJ2-1; 10 bases map to TRBD2. After removal of 2 bases from V and 8 bases from J, the junction contained 3 bases not matched to a gene. The CDR3 has 13 residues. Germline CDR1 is DFQATT and CDR2 is SNEGSKA (reference sequence). This CDR3 is CSARPSGSYEQFF. CDR3 in DNA: TGCAGTGCTAGACCTAGCGGGAGTTATGAGCAGTTCTTC.

The V and J genes are TRBV19 and TRBJ2-3; 8 nucleotides align to TRBD1. The CDR3 covers 16 residues. V trimming: 2 bases; J trimming: 5 bases; junction bases outside the gene matches: 9. Per germline, CDR1 LNHDA and CDR2 SQIVND (reference sequence). The CDR3 DNA is TGTGCCAGTAGTATAACGGCTACAGGGGGTAGAGATACGCAGTATTTT. This sequence encodes CASSITATGGRDTQYF.

This clonotype came up a few times. This chain's CDR3 is CASADPRLAGGYNEQFF. The DNA of the CDR3 is TGCGCCAGCGCCGACCCTCGACTAGCGGGGGGATACAATGAGCAGTTCTTC. V and J are TRBV5-1 and TRBJ2-1; 13 bases match TRBD2. The J segment lost 4 bases and the V segment lost 7 bases, leaving 11 bases of the junction unmatched. This CDR3 is 17 amino acids long. Germline V gene data show CDR1 as SGHRS and CDR2 as YFSETQ. The full variable domain, in which reference TRBV5-1 and TRBJ2-1 provide the parts outside the CDR3, is KAGVTQTPRYLIKTRGQQVTLSCSPISGHRSVSWYQQTPGQGLQFLFEYFSETQRNKGNFPGRFSGRQFSNSRSEMNVSTLELGDSALYLCASADPRLAGGYNEQFFGPGTRLTVL.

The chain has TRBV28 and TRBJ2-3; the match to TRBD2 covers 11 bases. V trimming: 6 bases; J trimming: 2 bases; junction bases outside the gene matches: 7. The germline CDR1 and CDR2 sequences are MDHEN and SYDVKM. There are 16 residues in the CDR3. The chain's CDR3 is CASRFSGRGNTDTQYF. DNA of the CDR3: TGTGCCAGCAGGTTTAGCGGGAGGGGTAACACAGATACGCAGTATTTT.

The chain employs TRBV25-1 and TRBJ2-1; D gene unclear. The length of the CDR3 is 14 residues. V was cut by 5 bases and J by 5 bases, with 13 bases left in between. The germline V gene has CDR1 MGHDK and CDR2 SYGVNS. This chain's CDR3 is CASSRASLNNEQFF. The DNA of the CDR3 is TGTGCCAGCAGTCGGGCCTCTCTCAACAATGAGCAGTTCTTC.

Concerning this clonotype: The junction differs from germline at one of its ends, possibly a read error. The chain carries TRBV12-3 or TRBV12-4 and TRBJ1-3, with D tentatively TRBD1 (5 bases). The CDR3 loop spans 14 amino acids. CDR3 DNA sequence: TGTGCCAGCAGTTTATCTGGGGCTGGAAACACCGTATATTTT. Protein product: CASSLSGAGNTVYF.

This chain connects TRBV28 to TRBJ2-6, with TRBD2 as a possible D gene (6 bases). This CDR3 is built from 15 residues. V lost 6 bases, J lost 0 bases, and 9 bases lay in between. Germline V gene lookup returns CDR1 MDHEN and CDR2 SYDVKM. In nucleotides, the CDR3 is TGTGCCAGCAGAGGAGGGAGCTCTGGGGCCAACGTCCTGACTTTC. Its protein is CASRGGSSGANVLTF. Supplemented by reference TRBV28 and TRBJ2-6, the full variable domain reads DVKVTQSSRYLVKRTGEKVFLECVQDMDHENMFWYRQDPGLGLRLIYFSYDVKMKEKGDIPEGYSVSREKKERFSLILESASTNQTSMYLCASRGGSSGANVLTFGAGSRLTVL.

This clonotype appeared a few times. The rearrangement links TRBV4-2 to TRBJ2-3; 9 bases map to TRBD2. Trimming cost V 8 bases and J 6 bases; bases outside gene matches: 6. The germline V gene encodes CDR1 LGHNA and CDR2 YNFKEQ. The CDR3 is 13 residues long. The CDR3 sequence: CASGLAGLDTQYF. The CDR3 DNA reads TGTGCCAGCGGTCTAGCGGGGCTGGATACGCAGTATTTT.

The genes are TRBV20-1 and TRBJ1-2; D remains ambiguous. The CDR3 sequence is 16 residues long. V lost 0 bases and J lost 4, with 18 bases in between. Germline loops: CDR1 DFQATT, CDR2 SNEGSKA (reference sequence). In DNA, the CDR3 is TGCAGTGCTAGAGATACTTCCAGGCTCAACCCCTATGGCTACACCTTC. This gives the protein CSARDTSRLNPYGYTF.

Only a few counts were recorded for this clonotype. This sequence joins TRBV20-1 and TRBJ2-1, with D perhaps matching TRBD2 (6 bases). CDR1 DFQATT and CDR2 SNEGSKA come from the germline V gene (reference sequence). The V gene lost 2 bases and the J gene lost 1 base, with 15 bases spanning the gap. The CDR3 spans 16 residues. In DNA form, the CDR3 reads TGCAGTGCTAGACCAATGCTAGCGACATCCTACAATGAGCAGTTCTTC. The encoded protein is CSARPMLATSYNEQFF.

This clonotype came up a few times. V is TRBV30 and J is TRBJ1-1, with 10 bases matching TRBD1. V lost 8 bases to trimming and J lost 4 bases; unmatched junction nucleotides: 10. Germline V gene sequence: CDR1 GTSNPN, CDR2 SVGIG (reference sequence). The CDR3 runs 14 residues. The CDR3 region has the DNA TGTGCCCACCGAGTCGGGACAGGGGCCACTGAAGCTTTCTTT. Amino acid sequence: CAHRVGTGATEAFF.